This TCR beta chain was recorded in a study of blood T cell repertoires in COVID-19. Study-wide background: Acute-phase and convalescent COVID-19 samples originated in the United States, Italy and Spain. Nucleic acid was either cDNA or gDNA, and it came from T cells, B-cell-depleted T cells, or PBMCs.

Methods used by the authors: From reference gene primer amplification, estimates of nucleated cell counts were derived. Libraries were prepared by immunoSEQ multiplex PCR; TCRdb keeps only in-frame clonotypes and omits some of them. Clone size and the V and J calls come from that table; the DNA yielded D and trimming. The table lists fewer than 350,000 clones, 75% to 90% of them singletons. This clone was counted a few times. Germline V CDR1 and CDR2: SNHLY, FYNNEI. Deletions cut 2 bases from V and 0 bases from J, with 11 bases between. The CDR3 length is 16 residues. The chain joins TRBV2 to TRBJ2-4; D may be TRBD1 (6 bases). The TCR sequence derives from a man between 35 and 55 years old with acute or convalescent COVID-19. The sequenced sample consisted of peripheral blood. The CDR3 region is CASSEWGPLAKNIQYF. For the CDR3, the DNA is TGTGCCAGCAGTGAATGGGGGCCCCTAGCCAAAAACATTCAGTACTTC.